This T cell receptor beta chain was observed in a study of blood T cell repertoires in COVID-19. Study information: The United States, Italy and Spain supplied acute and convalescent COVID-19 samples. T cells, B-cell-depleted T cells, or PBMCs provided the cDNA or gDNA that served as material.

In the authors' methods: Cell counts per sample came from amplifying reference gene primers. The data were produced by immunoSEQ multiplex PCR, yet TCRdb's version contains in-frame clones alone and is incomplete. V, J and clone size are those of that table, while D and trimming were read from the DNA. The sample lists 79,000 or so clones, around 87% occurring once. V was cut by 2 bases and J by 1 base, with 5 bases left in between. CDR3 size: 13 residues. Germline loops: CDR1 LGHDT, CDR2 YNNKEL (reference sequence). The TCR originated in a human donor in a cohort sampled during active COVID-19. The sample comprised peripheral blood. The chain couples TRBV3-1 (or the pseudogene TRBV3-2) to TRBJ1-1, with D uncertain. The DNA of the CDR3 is TGTGCCAGCAGCCAATCGAGGAACACTGAAGCTTTCTTT. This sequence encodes CASSQSRNTEAFF.